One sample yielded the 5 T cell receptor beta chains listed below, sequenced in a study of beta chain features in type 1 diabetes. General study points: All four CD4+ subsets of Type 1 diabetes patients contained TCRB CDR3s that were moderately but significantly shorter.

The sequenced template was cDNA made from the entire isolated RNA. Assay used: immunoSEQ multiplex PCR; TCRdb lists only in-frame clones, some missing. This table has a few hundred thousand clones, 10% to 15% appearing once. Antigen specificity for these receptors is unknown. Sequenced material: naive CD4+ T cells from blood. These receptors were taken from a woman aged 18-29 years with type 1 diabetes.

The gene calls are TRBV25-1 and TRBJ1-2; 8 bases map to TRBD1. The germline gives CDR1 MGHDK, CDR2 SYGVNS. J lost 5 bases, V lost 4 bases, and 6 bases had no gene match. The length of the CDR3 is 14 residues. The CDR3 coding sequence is TGTGCCAGCAGTGTTAACAGGGGGAGTTATGGCTACACCTTC. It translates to CASSVNRGSYGYTF.

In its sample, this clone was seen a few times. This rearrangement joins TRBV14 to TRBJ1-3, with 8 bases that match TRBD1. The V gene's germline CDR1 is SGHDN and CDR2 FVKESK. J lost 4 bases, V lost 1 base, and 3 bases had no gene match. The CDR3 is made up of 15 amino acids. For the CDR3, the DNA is TGTGCCAGCAGCCAAGTCCGGACAGGGGGAAACACCATATATTTT. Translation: CASSQVRTGGNTIYF.

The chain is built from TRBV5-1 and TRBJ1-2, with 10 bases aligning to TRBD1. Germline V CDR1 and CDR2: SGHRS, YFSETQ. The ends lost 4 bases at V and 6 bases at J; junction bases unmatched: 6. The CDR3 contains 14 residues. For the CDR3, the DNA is TGCGCCAGCAGCACGGAGGGACAGGGGAATGGCTACACCTTC. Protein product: CASSTEGQGNGYTF.

The CDR3 spells CASSPLPGHSTDTQYF. The CDR3 nucleotides read TGTGCCAGCAGCCCCCTTCCGGGACACAGCACAGATACGCAGTATTTT. The chain couples TRBV7-2 to TRBJ2-3; perhaps TRBD1 as D (6 bases). The length of the CDR3 is 16 residues. The ends were cut back, 5 bases at V and 0 bases at J, with 15 bases in the middle. Germline V gene lookup returns CDR1 SGHTA and CDR2 FQGNSA. Supplemented by reference TRBV7-2 and TRBJ2-3, the full variable domain reads GAGVSQSPSNKVTEKGKDVELRCDPISGHTALYWYRQSLGQGLEFLIYFQGNSAPDKSGLPSDRFSAERTGGSVSTLTIQRTQQEDSAVYLCASSPLPGHSTDTQYFGPGTRLTVL.

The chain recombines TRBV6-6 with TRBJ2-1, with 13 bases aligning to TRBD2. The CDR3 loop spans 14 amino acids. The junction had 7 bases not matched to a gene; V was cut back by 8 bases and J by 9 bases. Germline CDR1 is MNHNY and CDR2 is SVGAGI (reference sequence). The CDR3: CASAGLAGVGEQFF. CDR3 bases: TGTGCCAGCGCTGGACTAGCGGGAGTGGGTGAGCAGTTCTTC.